The 29 T cell receptor beta chains in this list originate from one sample, sequenced in a study of CD8+CD57+ T cells in acquired aplastic anemia. TCR beta VDJ and CDR3 were profiled, and genomic DNA was the template. TCRdb fed the reads into MiXCR, producing one record per CDR3 protein. The top ten clones hold approximately 8% of a sample with about 270,000 distinct CDR3 sequences, 56% of them seen once. The sample was sorted CD4+, CD8+, or CD8+CD57+ T cells (not recorded which) from PBMCs. These receptor sequences come from a human donor with severe aplastic anemia or a healthy control (not recorded which).

The chain is built from TRBV19 and TRBJ1-2, with D maybe TRBD1 (5 bases). CDR1 and CDR2 (germline): LNHDA, SQIVND (reference sequence). V lost 7 bases to trimming and J lost 4 bases, with 19 bases between them. CDR3 length: 15 amino acids. CDR3 bases: TGTGCCAGTACCCTAGGGGCCGACGTTGGCTATGGCTACACCTTC. Translation gives CASTLGADVGYGYTF.

This sequence joins TRBV7-9 and TRBJ2-1, with TRBD1 matching over 7 bases. The end of the DNA aligns better with TRBJ2-7, so the J call may be wrong. Germline CDR1 is SEHNR and CDR2 is FQNEAQ (reference sequence). CDR3 length: 16 amino acids. The CDR3 is CASSPPDGTATYEQYF. DNA of the CDR3: TGTGCCAGCAGCCCACCAGACGGGACAGCCACCTACGAGCAGTACTTC.

This rearrangement joins TRBV15 to TRBJ1-5; D gene uncertain. Looked up from germline, CDR1 is LNHNV and CDR2 is YYDKDF (reference sequence). CDR3 length: 23 amino acids. Trimming took 5 bases from V and 0 from J, leaving 35 bases between them. The CDR3 protein is CATSSSGVCHTHDALCSNQPQHF. The CDR3 coding sequence is TGTGCCACCAGCTCCTCTGGGGTTTGCCACACTCATGATGCACTGTGTAGCAATCAGCCCCAGCATTTT.

This rearrangement joins TRBV25-1 to TRBJ1-1, with D possibly being TRBD1 (5 bases). Per the germline V gene, CDR1 is MGHDK and CDR2 is SYGVNS. V was pared by 3 bases and J by 5 bases, with 16 bases between. The CDR3 has 15 residues. CDR3 nucleotide sequence: TGTGCCAGCAGTGACATCACTCAACGGGGGACTGAAGCTTTCTTT. It codes for CASSDITQRGTEAFF.

The chain combines TRBV19 with TRBJ1-4; a weak D match, TRBD1 (5 bases). V lost 5 bases and J 7 bases, leaving 17 bases between the germline ends. In germline, CDR1 is LNHDA, CDR2 SQIVND (reference sequence). This CDR3 comprises 15 residues. In nucleotides, the CDR3 is TGTGCCAGTAGTCCAGGCAATCCAGGGACTGAAAAACTGTTTTTT. This translates into CASSPGNPGTEKLFF. The full variable domain, in which reference TRBV19 and TRBJ1-4 provide the parts outside the CDR3, is DGGITQSPKYLFRKEGQNVTLSCEQNLNHDAMYWYRQDPGQGLRLIYYSQIVNDFQKGDIAEGYSVSREKKESFPLTVTSAQKNPTAFYLCASSPGNPGTEKLFFGSGTQLSVL.

As concerns this clonotype: This may be a read error, as it is one base from a much larger clone. The chain couples TRBV12-3 or TRBV12-4 to TRBJ1-4, with D tentatively TRBD1 (6 bases). The CDR3 length is 14 residues. The CDR3 is CAGSFRGVNEKLFF. CDR3 DNA sequence: TGTGCCGGCAGTTTTAGGGGGGTTAATGAAAAACTGTTTTTT.

Remarks on this clonotype: With a much larger clone just one base away, this may be a read error. The V and J genes are TRBV3-1 and TRBJ2-5, with a tentative D call TRBD1 (8 bases). The CDR3 has 16 residues. Per germline, CDR1 LGHDT and CDR2 YNNKEL (reference sequence). CDR3 loop: CGSSQGLTGGGETQYF. The CDR3 region has the DNA TGTGGCAGCAGCCAAGGTCTAACAGGGGGGGGAGAGACCCAGTACTTC.

The rearrangement joins TRBV7-9 to TRBJ2-5, with 10 bases aligning to TRBD2. Germline V CDR1 and CDR2: SEHNR, FQNEAQ (reference sequence). With 5 bases clipped from V and 1 base from J, the junction kept 13 bases outside the gene matches. This CDR3 has 18 residues. The CDR3 DNA follows: TGTGCCAGCAGCCCCAAGCGGGGGGGCCCCGCTCTCCAAGAGACCCAGTACTTC. Translating it yields CASSPKRGGPALQETQYF.

On this clonotype: This CDR3 fails to terminate in the conserved phenylalanine or tryptophan, so it likely reflects a read error. This chain connects TRBV7-3 to TRBJ2-1; 14 bases are a match to TRBD2. The CDR3 consists of 15 residues. J lost 8 bases, V lost 7 bases, and 7 bases had no gene match. The V gene's germline CDR1 is SGHTA and CDR2 FQGTGA. CDR3 nucleotides: TGTGCCAGCAACATCGGGACTAGCGGGGGTGATGAGCAGTTCCTC. Translated: CASNIGTSGGDEQFL.

There are many counts of this clonotype. The chain combines TRBV2 with TRBJ2-1, with D perhaps matching TRBD1 (6 bases). Germline CDR1 and CDR2: SNHLY and FYNNEI. CDR3 length equals 14 residues. V was clipped by 7 bases and J by 9 bases, with 19 bases between them. DNA of the CDR3: TGTGCCAGCATTTTCTTGGGGGCTAGAGGTGAGCAGTTCTTC. It encodes CASIFLGARGEQFF. Using reference TRBV2 and TRBJ2-1 for the parts outside the CDR3, the full variable domain is EPEVTQTPSHQVTQMGQEVILRCVPISNHLYFYWYRQILGQKVEFLVSFYNNEISEKSEIFDDQFSVERPDGSNFTLKIRSTKLEDSAMYFCASIFLGARGEQFFGPGTRLTVL.

This clonotype has a count of ten or more. The chain recombines TRBV5-6 with TRBJ2-7; D gene ambiguous. The V gene lost 3 bases and the J gene lost 3 bases, with 13 bases spanning the gap. CDR1 SGHDT and CDR2 YYEEEE come from the germline V gene. This CDR3 is built from 14 residues. The CDR3 DNA follows: TGTGCCAGCAGCTCTTCCCACGGCGGCTACGAGCAGTACTTC. Translating it yields CASSSSHGGYEQYF.

This clonotype was recorded many times. V gene TRBV3-1 combines with J gene TRBJ1-5; D not certain. The length of the CDR3 is 13 residues. The germline CDR1 and CDR2 sequences are LGHDT and YNNKEL (reference sequence). V was cut by 0 bases and J by 9 bases, with 9 bases left in between. The CDR3 sequence is CASSQDLVGPQHF. The CDR3 DNA sequence: TGTGCCAGCAGCCAAGATCTTGTTGGGCCCCAGCATTTT.

The chain employs TRBV19 and TRBJ2-1; D ambiguous. The CDR3 contains 16 residues. V lost 3 bases to trimming and J lost 5 bases, with 17 bases between them. In germline, CDR1 is LNHDA, CDR2 SQIVND (reference sequence). The CDR3 here is CASSMRTIITHNEQFF. CDR3 sequence (DNA): TGTGCCAGTAGTATGAGAACTATTATAACCCACAATGAGCAGTTCTTC.

Points on this clonotype: Relative to the germline gene, one junction end is altered; a read error may explain this. The rearrangement links TRBV19 to TRBJ1-6; D is unclear. CDR3 length: 17 residues. Per germline, CDR1 LNHDA and CDR2 SQIVND (reference sequence). CDR3 in DNA: TGCGCCAGTAGGCTGACACCCGACCCCGGAGATAATTCACCCCTCCACTTT. Encoded protein: CASRLTPDPGDNSPLHF.

This chain joins TRBV2 and TRBJ1-5; no clear D gene. Per germline, CDR1 SNHLY and CDR2 FYNNEI. This CDR3 spans 15 amino acids. Trimming removed 4 bases from V and 3 bases from J, with 13 bases in between. Here the CDR3 DNA reads TGTGCCAGCAGTGGAGTCCCGGGTTACAATCAGCCCCAGCATTTT. Its protein is CASSGVPGYNQPQHF.

The genes are TRBV7-9 and TRBJ1-4; D unresolved. The germline gives CDR1 SEHNR, CDR2 FQNEAQ (reference sequence). Between the trimmed V and J ends, which lost 1 base and 6 bases, there was a span of 15 bases. This CDR3 spans 16 amino acids. CDR3 nucleotides: TGTGCCAGCAGCTTAGTCTGGGCAGTCGATCATGAAAAACTGTTTTTT. This codes for CASSLVWAVDHEKLFF.

This clonotype was counted ten times or more. V is TRBV5-1 and J is TRBJ2-7; the D gene is possibly TRBD2 (6 bases). V dropped 5 bases and J dropped 7 bases, with 22 bases sitting between them. Germline loops: CDR1 SGHRS, CDR2 YFSETQ. This CDR3 has 15 amino acids. The CDR3 nucleotides are TGCGCCAGCAGACTTGGACTACCGTCCGGGGGAGAGCAGTACTTC. The encoded protein is CASRLGLPSGGEQYF.

The genes are TRBV2 and TRBJ1-3; D gene uncertain. CDR1 SNHLY and CDR2 FYNNEI come from the germline V gene. The CDR3 extends over 16 amino acids. Trimming left V 4 bases short and J 4 bases short, with 17 bases between. CDR3 sequence (DNA): TGTGCCAGCAGTGTAGTAGATACCCTCATCGGAAACACCATATATTTT. Translated, it gives CASSVVDTLIGNTIYF.

The V gene is TRBV15, the J gene TRBJ1-5; D is undetermined. The germline V gene has CDR1 LNHNV and CDR2 YYDKDF (reference sequence). CDR3 length equals 13 residues. Trimming removed 1 base from V and 9 bases from J, with 10 bases in between. CDR3 nucleotides: TGTGCCACCAGCAGAGTAGGAGGTACGCCCCAGCATTTT. As protein: CATSRVGGTPQHF.

This clonotype was seen ten or more times. V and J are TRBV7-9 and TRBJ1-2; D is unclear. The CDR3 contains 12 residues. Trimming removed 4 bases at V and 4 bases at J, with 7 bases between. The germline CDR1 and CDR2 sequences are SEHNR and FQNEAQ (reference sequence). The CDR3 coding sequence is TGTGCCAGCAGCTCTCGGACCTATGGCTACACCTTC. Translating gives CASSSRTYGYTF. Full variable domain (missing parts from reference TRBV7-9 and TRBJ1-2): DTGVSQNPRHKITKRGQNVTFRCDPISEHNRLYWYRQTLGQGPEFLTYFQNEAQLEKSRLLSDRFSAERPKGSFSTLEIQRTEQGDSAMYLCASSSRTYGYTFGSGTRLTVV.

This clonotype was detected many times. CDR3 loop: CASSFWRGQTDTQYF. The CDR3, as DNA: TGTGCCAGCAGCTTTTGGAGGGGGCAGACAGATACGCAGTATTTT. The chain joins TRBV5-8 to TRBJ2-3, with D maybe TRBD1 (7 bases). Looked up from germline, CDR1 is SGHTS and CDR2 is YDEGEE. The CDR3 consists of 15 residues. The germline V and J ends were trimmed by 2 bases and 3 bases, with 13 bases remaining between them. Supplemented by reference TRBV5-8 and TRBJ2-3, the full variable domain reads EAGVTQSPTHLIKTRGQQATLRCSPISGHTSVYWYQQALGLGLQFLLWYDEGEERNRGNFPPRFSGRQFPNYSSELNVNALELEDSALYLCASSFWRGQTDTQYFGPGTRLTVL.

The rearrangement joins TRBV10-3 to TRBJ2-7; tentatively, D is TRBD1 (6 bases). The CDR3 has 13 residues. V was shortened by 2 bases and J by 5 bases, with 10 bases between the two germline ends. The germline CDR1 and CDR2 sequences are ENHRY and SYGVKD. The CDR3 here is CAISERGTDEQYF. CDR3 coding DNA: TGTGCCATCAGTGAGAGGGGGACGGACGAGCAGTACTTC.

This clonotype was picked up a small number of times. The V and J genes are TRBV2 and TRBJ2-7; the D gene is possibly TRBD1 (6 bases). Germline assignment: CDR1 SNHLY and CDR2 FYNNEI. The CDR3 runs 15 residues. Trimming removed 7 bases from V and 2 bases from J, with 18 bases in between. CDR3 in amino acids: CASTRKAGDPYEQYF. Written as DNA, the CDR3 is TGTGCCAGCACCAGAAAGGCAGGGGACCCCTACGAGCAGTACTTC.

This clonotype was observed a handful of times. The chain carries TRBV6-9 and TRBJ2-7; tentatively, D is TRBD2 (6 bases). The CDR3 covers 14 residues. Germline CDR1 is MNHGY and CDR2 is SVAAGI. The V end was cut by 5 bases, the J end by 6 bases, with 17 bases between. CDR3 amino acids: CASSEDGRRGEQYF. The CDR3 bases are TGTGCCAGCAGTGAAGATGGGAGGAGGGGCGAGCAGTACTTC.

This clonotype has a count of ten or more. V gene TRBV5-1 combines with J gene TRBJ2-1; 8 positions match TRBD1. V gave up 4 bases and J gave up 7 bases; unmatched junction bases: 10. CDR3 length equals 15 residues. Germline V lookup: CDR1 SGHRS, CDR2 YFSETQ. The CDR3 DNA follows: TGCGCCAGCAGCAAAGAACCGACAGGGGTAAATGAGCAGTTCTTC. Translation: CASSKEPTGVNEQFF. Filled out from reference TRBV5-1 and TRBJ2-1, the complete variable domain reads KAGVTQTPRYLIKTRGQQVTLSCSPISGHRSVSWYQQTPGQGLQFLFEYFSETQRNKGNFPGRFSGRQFSNSRSEMNVSTLELGDSALYLCASSKEPTGVNEQFFGPGTRLTVL.

V usage is TRBV24-1 and J usage is TRBJ1-2; 10 bases are shared with TRBD1. With V trimmed by 7 bases and J by 1 base, 2 bases remained unmatched. Germline lookup yields CDR1 KGHDR and CDR2 SFDVKD. The CDR3 runs 14 residues. The CDR3 region is CATSGTGDNYGYTF. DNA for the CDR3: TGTGCCACCAGCGGGACAGGGGATAACTATGGCTACACCTTC.

V and J are TRBV24-1 and TRBJ1-2; a weak D match, TRBD1 (6 bases). Trimming shortened V by 4 bases and J by 8 bases, and 10 bases separated the two germline ends. Per germline, CDR1 KGHDR and CDR2 SFDVKD. This CDR3 is built from 12 residues. The CDR3: CATSDPGEGYTF. The CDR3 coding sequence is TGTGCCACCAGTGACCCAGGGGAAGGCTACACCTTC.

This clonotype was detected ten times or more. CDR3 coding DNA: TGTGCCAGCAGCTCCAATGGTGGGGTAATAAGCACTGAAGCTTTCTTT. Translation gives CASSSNGGVISTEAFF. This chain uses TRBV2 with TRBJ1-1; D is uncertain. The CDR3 loop spans 16 amino acids. Germline CDR1 SNHLY, CDR2 FYNNEI. Trimming cost V 6 bases and J 4 bases, with 21 bases left between them. Based on the CDR3 plus reference TRBV2 and TRBJ1-1, the full variable domain is EPEVTQTPSHQVTQMGQEVILRCVPISNHLYFYWYRQILGQKVEFLVSFYNNEISEKSEIFDDQFSVERPDGSNFTLKIRSTKLEDSAMYFCASSSNGGVISTEAFFGQGTRLTVV.

This sequence joins TRBV19 and TRBJ1-1; D might be TRBD1 (6 bases). V was cut by 5 bases and J by 3 bases, with 16 bases left in between. CDR3 length equals 15 residues. In germline, CDR1 is LNHDA, CDR2 SQIVND (reference sequence). CDR3 protein: CASSRQVLLDTEAFF. The CDR3 DNA sequence: TGTGCCAGTAGTCGACAGGTGCTACTAGACACTGAAGCTTTCTTT.